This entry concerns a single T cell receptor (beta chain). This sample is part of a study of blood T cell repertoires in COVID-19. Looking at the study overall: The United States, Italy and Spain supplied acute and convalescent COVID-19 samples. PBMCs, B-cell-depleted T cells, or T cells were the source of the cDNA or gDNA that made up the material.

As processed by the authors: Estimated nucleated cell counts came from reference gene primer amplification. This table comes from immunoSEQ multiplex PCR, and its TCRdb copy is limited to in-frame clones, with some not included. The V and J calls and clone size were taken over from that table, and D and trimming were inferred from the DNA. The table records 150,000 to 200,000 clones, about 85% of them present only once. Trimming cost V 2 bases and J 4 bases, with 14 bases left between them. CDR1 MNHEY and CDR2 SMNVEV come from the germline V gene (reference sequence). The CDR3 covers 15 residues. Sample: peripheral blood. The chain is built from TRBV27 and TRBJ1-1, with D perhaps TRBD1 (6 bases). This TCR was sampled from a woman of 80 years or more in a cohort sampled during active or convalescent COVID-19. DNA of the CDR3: TGTGCCAGCAGTTTAGAGGGGGGGGGTTTCACTGAAGCTTTCTTT. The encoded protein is CASSLEGGGFTEAFF.